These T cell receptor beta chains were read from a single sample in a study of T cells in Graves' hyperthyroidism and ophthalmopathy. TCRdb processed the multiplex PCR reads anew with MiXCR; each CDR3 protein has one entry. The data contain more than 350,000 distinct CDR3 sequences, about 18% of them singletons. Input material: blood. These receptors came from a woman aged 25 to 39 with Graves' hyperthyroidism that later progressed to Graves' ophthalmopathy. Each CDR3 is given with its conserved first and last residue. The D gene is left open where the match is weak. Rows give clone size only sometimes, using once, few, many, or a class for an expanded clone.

CASSLLAGGIGELFF TGTGCCAGCAGTTTGCTAGCGGGGGGTATCGGGGAGCTGTTTTTT many TRBJ2-2 TRBV27 TRBD2
CASSGGAGAYNEQFF TGTGCCAGCAGTGGGGGCGCGGGAGCCTACAATGAGCAGTTCTTC NA TRBJ2-1 TRBV12-3/TRBV12-4 NA
CASSYGTGNTEAFF TGTGCCAGCAGCTACGGGACAGGGAACACTGAAGCTTTCTTT many TRBJ1-1 TRBV7-2 TRBD1
CASSYFPPEQYF TGTGCCAGCAGTTACTTTCCCCCGGAGCAGTATTTT NA TRBJ2-3 TRBV6-2/TRBV6-3 NA
CASSQGLSWDLAVYNEQFF TGTGCCAGCAGCCAAGGTTTATCTTGGGACCTAGCGGTGTACAATGAGCAGTTCTTC many TRBJ2-1 TRBV14 TRBD2
CASSPLGYNNEQFF TGTGCCAGCAGCCCCTTGGGGTATAACAATGAGCAGTTCTTC NA TRBJ2-1 TRBV11-3 NA
CASSDGPGRGEKLFF TGTGCCAGCAGTGATGGGCCAGGGCGGGGGGAAAAACTGTTTTTT many TRBJ1-4 TRBV2 NA
CSARGKPALTTDTQYF TGCAGTGCTAGAGGAAAACCGGCCCTGACAACAGATACGCAGTATTTT NA TRBJ2-3 TRBV20-1 NA
CSVDAPTGNYEQYF TGCAGCGTTGATGCTCCGACAGGAAACTACGAGCAGTACTTC NA TRBJ2-7 TRBV29-1 NA
CASGLDKAGYTGELFF TGTGCTAGTGGTTTGGACAAAGCGGGATACACCGGGGAGCTGTTTTTT NA TRBJ2-2 TRBV12-5 TRBD2
CASSPPQSSYNEQFF TGTGCCAGCTCACCCCCCCAAAGCTCCTACAATGAGCAGTTCTTC NA TRBJ2-1 TRBV18 NA
CASSEARLGGDEAFF TGTGCCAGCAGTGAAGCGCGTTTAGGGGGGGATGAAGCTTTCTTT many TRBJ1-1 TRBV6-1 NA
CSARGGAAYNEQFF TGCAGTGCACGGGGGGGAGCGGCCTACAATGAGCAGTTCTTC NA TRBJ2-1 TRBV20-1 TRBD2
CASSFQGHSPLHF TGTGCCAGCAGTTTCCAGGGACATTCACCCCTCCACTTT NA TRBJ1-6 TRBV12-3/TRBV12-4 NA
CASSQETGRMNTEAFF TGTGCCAGCAGCCAAGAAACGGGCAGAATGAACACTGAAGCTTTCTTT many TRBJ1-1 TRBV3-1 NA
CASCRDRGTSGANVLTF TGTGCCAGCTGCCGGGACAGGGGTACCTCTGGGGCCAACGTCCTGACTTTC few TRBJ2-6 TRBV5-5 TRBD1
CSARRRETGAENSPLHF TGCAGTGCTAGGCGGCGGGAGACAGGGGCGGAGAATTCACCCCTCCACTTT many TRBJ1-6 TRBV20-1 TRBD1